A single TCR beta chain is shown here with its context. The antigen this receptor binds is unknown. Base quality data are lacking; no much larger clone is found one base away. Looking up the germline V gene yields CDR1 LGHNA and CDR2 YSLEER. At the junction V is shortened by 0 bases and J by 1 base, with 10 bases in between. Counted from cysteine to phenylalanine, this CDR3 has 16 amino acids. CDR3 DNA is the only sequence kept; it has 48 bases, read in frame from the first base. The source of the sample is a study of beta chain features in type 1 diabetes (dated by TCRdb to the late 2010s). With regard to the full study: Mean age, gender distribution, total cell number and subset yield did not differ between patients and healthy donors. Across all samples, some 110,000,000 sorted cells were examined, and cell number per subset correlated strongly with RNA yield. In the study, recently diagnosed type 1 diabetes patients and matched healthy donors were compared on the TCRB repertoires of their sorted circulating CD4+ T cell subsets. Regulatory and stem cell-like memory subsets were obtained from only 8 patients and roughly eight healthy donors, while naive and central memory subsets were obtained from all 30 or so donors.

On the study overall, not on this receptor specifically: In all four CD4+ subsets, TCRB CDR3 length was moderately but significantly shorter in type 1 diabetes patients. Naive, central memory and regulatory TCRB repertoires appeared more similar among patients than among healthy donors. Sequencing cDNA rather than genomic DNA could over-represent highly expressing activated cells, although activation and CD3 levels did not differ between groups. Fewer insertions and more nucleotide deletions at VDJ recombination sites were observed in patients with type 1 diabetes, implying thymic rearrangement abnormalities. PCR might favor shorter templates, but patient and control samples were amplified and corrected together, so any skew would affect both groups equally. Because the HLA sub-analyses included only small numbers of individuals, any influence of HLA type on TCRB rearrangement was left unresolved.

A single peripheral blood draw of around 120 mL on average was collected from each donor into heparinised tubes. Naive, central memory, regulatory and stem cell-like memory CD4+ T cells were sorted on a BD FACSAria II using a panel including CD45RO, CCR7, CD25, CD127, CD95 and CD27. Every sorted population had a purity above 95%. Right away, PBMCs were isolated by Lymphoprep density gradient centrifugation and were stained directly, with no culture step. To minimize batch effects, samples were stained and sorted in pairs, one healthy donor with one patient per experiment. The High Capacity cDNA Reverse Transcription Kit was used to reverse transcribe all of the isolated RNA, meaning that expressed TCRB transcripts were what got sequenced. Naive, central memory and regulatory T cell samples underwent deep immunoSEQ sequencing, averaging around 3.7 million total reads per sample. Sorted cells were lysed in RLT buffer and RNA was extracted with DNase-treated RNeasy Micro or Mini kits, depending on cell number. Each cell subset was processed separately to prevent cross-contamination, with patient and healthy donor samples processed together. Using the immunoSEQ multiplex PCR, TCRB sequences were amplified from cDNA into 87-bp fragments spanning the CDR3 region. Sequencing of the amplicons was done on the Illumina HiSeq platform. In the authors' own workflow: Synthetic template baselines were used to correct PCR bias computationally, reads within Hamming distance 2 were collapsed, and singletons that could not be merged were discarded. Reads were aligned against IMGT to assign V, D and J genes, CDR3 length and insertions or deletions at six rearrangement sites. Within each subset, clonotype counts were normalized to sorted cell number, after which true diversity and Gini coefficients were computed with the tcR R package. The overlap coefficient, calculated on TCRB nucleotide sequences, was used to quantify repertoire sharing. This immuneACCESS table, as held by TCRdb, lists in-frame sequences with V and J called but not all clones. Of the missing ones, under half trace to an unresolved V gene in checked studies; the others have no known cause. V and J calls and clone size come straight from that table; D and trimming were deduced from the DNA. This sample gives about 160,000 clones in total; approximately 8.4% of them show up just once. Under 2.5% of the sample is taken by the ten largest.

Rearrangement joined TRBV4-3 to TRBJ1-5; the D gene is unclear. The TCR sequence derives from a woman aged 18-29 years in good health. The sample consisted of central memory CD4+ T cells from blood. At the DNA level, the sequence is TGCGCCAGCAGCCAAGAGCGGGTTTGGAGCAATCAGCCCCAGCATTTT. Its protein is CASSQERVWSNQPQHF.